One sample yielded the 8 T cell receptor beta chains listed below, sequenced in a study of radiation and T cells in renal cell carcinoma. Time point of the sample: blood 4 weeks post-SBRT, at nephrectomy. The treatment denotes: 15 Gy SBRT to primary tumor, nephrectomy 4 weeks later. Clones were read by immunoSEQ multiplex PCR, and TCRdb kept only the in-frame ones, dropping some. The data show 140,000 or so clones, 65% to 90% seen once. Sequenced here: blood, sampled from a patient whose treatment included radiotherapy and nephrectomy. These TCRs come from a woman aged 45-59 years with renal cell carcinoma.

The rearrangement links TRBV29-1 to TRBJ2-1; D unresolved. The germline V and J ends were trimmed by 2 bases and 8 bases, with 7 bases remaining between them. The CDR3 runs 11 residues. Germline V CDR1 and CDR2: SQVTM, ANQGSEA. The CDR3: CSVEPADEQFF. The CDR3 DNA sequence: TGCAGCGTTGAACCGGCCGATGAGCAGTTCTTC.

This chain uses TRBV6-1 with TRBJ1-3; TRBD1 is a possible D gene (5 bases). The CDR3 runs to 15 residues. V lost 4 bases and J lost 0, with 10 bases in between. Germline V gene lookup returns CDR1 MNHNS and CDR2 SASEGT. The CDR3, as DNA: TGTGCCAGCAGTGTACAGGTTCTCTCTGGAAACACCATATATTTT. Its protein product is CASSVQVLSGNTIYF.

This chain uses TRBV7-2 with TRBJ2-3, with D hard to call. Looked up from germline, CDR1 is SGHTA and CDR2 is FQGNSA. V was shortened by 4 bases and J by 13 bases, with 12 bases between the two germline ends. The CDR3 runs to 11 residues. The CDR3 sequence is CASSYTAVKYF. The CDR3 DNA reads TGTGCCAGCAGCTACACAGCCGTAAAGTATTTT.

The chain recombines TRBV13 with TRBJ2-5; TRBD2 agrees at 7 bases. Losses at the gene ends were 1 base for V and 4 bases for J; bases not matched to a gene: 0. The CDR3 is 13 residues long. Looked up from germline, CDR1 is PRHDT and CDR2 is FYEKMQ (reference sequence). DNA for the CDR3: TGTGCCAGCAGCTTAGCGGGGGGAGAGACCCAGTACTTC. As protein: CASSLAGGETQYF.

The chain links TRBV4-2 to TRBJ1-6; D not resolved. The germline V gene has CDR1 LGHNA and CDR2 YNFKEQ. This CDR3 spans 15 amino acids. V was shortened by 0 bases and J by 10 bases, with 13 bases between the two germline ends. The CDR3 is CASSQDPGQRSPLHF. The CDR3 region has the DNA TGTGCCAGCAGCCAAGACCCGGGCCAGAGGTCACCCCTCCACTTT.

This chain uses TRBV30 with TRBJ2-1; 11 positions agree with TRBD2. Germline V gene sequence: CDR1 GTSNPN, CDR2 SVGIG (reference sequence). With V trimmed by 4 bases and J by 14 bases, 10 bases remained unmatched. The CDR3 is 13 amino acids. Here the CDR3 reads CAWTTSGGLGEFF. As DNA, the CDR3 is TGTGCCTGGACCACTAGCGGGGGCTTAGGGGAGTTCTTC.

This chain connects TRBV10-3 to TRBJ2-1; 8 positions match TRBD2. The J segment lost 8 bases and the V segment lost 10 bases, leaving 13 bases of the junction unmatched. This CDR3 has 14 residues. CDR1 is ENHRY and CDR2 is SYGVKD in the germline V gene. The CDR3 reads CATKRELGSDEQFF. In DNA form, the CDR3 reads TGTGCCACCAAGCGGGAGTTAGGTTCGGATGAGCAGTTCTTC.

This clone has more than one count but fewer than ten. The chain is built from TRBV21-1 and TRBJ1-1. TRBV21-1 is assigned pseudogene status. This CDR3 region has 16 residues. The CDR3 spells CASSGARLEVNTEAFF. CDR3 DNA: TGTGCCAGCAGCGGCGCCAGATTAGAGGTGAACACTGAAGCTTTCTTT.